The next 18 T cell receptor beta chains were all read from a single sample in a study of T cells in Graves' hyperthyroidism and ophthalmopathy. RNA transcripts yielded amplified TCR beta CDR3 regions. Initially, a first-round RT-PCR of the TCR CDR3 employed the HTBI primer set. MiXCR, applied by TCRdb to the multiplex PCR reads, yields one record per CDR3 protein. The data contain about 370,000 distinct CDR3 sequences, roughly 15% of them singletons. Sequencing was performed on blood. The source of these receptors is an older woman with Graves' ophthalmopathy.

The table lists this clonotype with many counts. The J gene is TRBJ2-3, the V gene TRBV30; 8 bases line up with TRBD2. The CDR3 covers 14 residues. V was clipped by 3 bases and J by 1 base; unmatched bases: 3. Germline lookup yields CDR1 GTSNPN and CDR2 SVGIG (reference sequence). The CDR3 coding sequence is TGTGCCTGGAGGGAAGCGGGGGGCACAGATACGCAGTATTTT. Translated, it gives CAWREAGGTDTQYF.

This clonotype came up many times. The chain uses TRBV11-2 and TRBJ2-7; no clear D. The CDR3 is made up of 12 amino acids. The V and J ends lost 3 bases and 5 bases respectively, with 8 bases between them. Germline CDR1 and CDR2: SGHAT and FQNNGV. CDR3 bases: TGTGCCAGCAGCTTCGGTTCGGACGAGCAGTACTTC. Amino acid sequence: CASSFGSDEQYF.

The sample holds many counts of this clonotype. This sequence joins TRBV6-1 and TRBJ2-7; D is unclear. V lost 1 base and J 4 bases, leaving 11 bases between the germline ends. Germline V gives CDR1 MNHNS, CDR2 SASEGT. The CDR3 extends over 14 amino acids. This CDR3 is CASSEGYSRYEQYF. In DNA, the CDR3 is TGTGCCAGCAGTGAAGGGTACAGTAGGTACGAGCAGTACTTC.

This clonotype has ten or more counts. This rearrangement joins TRBV7-9 to TRBJ2-7, with 13 positions matching TRBD2. With V trimmed by 6 bases and J by 5 bases, 7 bases remained unmatched. In germline, CDR1 is SEHNR, CDR2 FQNEAQ (reference sequence). The CDR3 length is 15 residues. DNA of the CDR3: TGTGCCAGCAGACTAGCGGGAGGGCCGCGGGACGAGCAGTACTTC. It translates to CASRLAGGPRDEQYF.

The chain recombines TRBV4-1 with TRBJ1-4, with D tentatively TRBD1 (5 bases). With 0 bases removed from V and 4 bases from J, the gap between germline ends came to 12 bases. This CDR3 is 16 amino acids long. CDR1 is MGHRA, CDR2 YSYEKL, per germline. The CDR3 DNA is TGCGCCAGCAGCCAAGATCCCCAGGGTGGTAATGAAAAACTGTTTTTT. It is translated as CASSQDPQGGNEKLFF.

This clonotype was counted many times. The chain is built from TRBV2 and TRBJ2-1, with a possible D match to TRBD2 (5 bases). The CDR3 has 12 amino acids. Trimming removed 8 bases from V and 3 bases from J, with 8 bases in between. CDR1 is SNHLY and CDR2 is FYNNEI in the germline V gene. This CDR3 is CASARDYNEQFF. The CDR3 DNA follows: TGTGCCAGCGCCCGGGACTACAATGAGCAGTTCTTC.

In this sample, this clonotype turned up a few times. The rearrangement joins TRBV19 to TRBJ1-5; a weak D match, TRBD1 (6 bases). The V gene's germline CDR1 is LNHDA and CDR2 SQIVND (reference sequence). V lost 3 bases, J lost 4 bases, and 13 bases lay in between. This CDR3 has 15 amino acids. CDR3 sequence: CASSILGQVNQPQHF. Here the CDR3 DNA reads TGTGCCAGTAGTATTTTGGGACAAGTAAATCAGCCCCAGCATTTT.

In its sample, this clonotype was seen a few times. One junction end disagrees with the germline gene, perhaps due to a read error. This rearrangement joins TRBV7-9 to TRBJ1-2, with D unresolved. CDR3 length: 12 amino acids. CDR1 SEHNR and CDR2 FQNEAQ come from the germline V gene (reference sequence). The CDR3 nucleotides read TGCGCCAGCAGTGAACTAGGCTATGGCTACACCTTC. It yields the protein CASSELGYGYTF.

To note about this clonotype: This may come from a read error, since a much larger clone is one base off. The gene calls are TRBV29-1 and TRBJ2-3; the D gene is possibly TRBD2 (5 bases). Looked up from germline, CDR1 is SQVTM and CDR2 is ANQGSEA. V shed 3 bases and J shed 2 bases, with 12 bases lying between them. This CDR3 comprises 14 residues. The chain's CDR3 is CSVDTQADTDTQYF. CDR3 bases: TGCAGCGTTGACACTCAAGCGGACACAGATACGCAGTATTTT.

This clonotype was detected many times. The rearrangement joins TRBV20-1 to TRBJ2-1, with TRBD2 matching over 12 bases. The germline V gene has CDR1 DFQATT and CDR2 SNEGSKA (reference sequence). The CDR3 is 15 amino acids. V trimming: 4 bases; J trimming: 8 bases; junction bases outside the gene matches: 9. DNA of the CDR3: TGCAGTGCTACCCCGACTAGCGGGAGAATCCATGAGCAGTTCTTC. Protein: CSATPTSGRIHEQFF.

In this sample, this clonotype turned up a few times. The chain employs TRBV9 and TRBJ1-5; no definite D call. Germline loops: CDR1 SGDLS, CDR2 YYNGEE. V was pared by 0 bases and J by 3 bases, with 7 bases between. This CDR3 is 14 amino acids long. CDR3 in DNA: TGTGCCAGCAGCGTAGACAGTATCAATCAGCCCCAGCATTTT. Translating it yields CASSVDSINQPQHF.

At least ten counts were recorded for this clonotype. The chain employs TRBV12-3 or TRBV12-4 and TRBJ2-7; D uncertain. The V end lost 6 bases, the J end lost 6 bases, and 12 bases lay between the germline ends. The CDR3 runs to 12 residues. CDR3 in DNA: TGTGCCAGCAGCTTCCCCGGGTCCGAGCAGTACTTC. Translating gives CASSFPGSEQYF.

The V gene is TRBV10-3, the J gene TRBJ2-1; TRBD2 matches 13 bases. CDR1 is ENHRY, CDR2 SYGVKD, per germline. V gave up 0 bases and J gave up 6 bases; unmatched junction bases: 5. The length of the CDR3 is 17 residues. The CDR3 DNA follows: TGTGCCATCAGTGAGTCGAAAGGGACTAGCGGGACCAATGAGCAGTTCTTC. As protein: CAISESKGTSGTNEQFF.

This clonotype appeared a few times. This chain joins TRBV7-2 and TRBJ2-3; 14 bases are shared with TRBD2. Germline lookup yields CDR1 SGHTA and CDR2 FQGNSA. This CDR3 comprises 15 residues. V was clipped by 5 bases and J by 7 bases; unmatched bases: 5. The CDR3 sequence: CASSTRTSGRYTQYF. The CDR3, as DNA: TGTGCCAGCAGCACAAGGACTAGCGGGAGGTATACGCAGTATTTT. The entire variable domain, with the rest obtained from reference TRBV7-2 and TRBJ2-3, is as follows: GAGVSQSPSNKVTEKGKDVELRCDPISGHTALYWYRQSLGQGLEFLIYFQGNSAPDKSGLPSDRFSAERTGGSVSTLTIQRTQQEDSAVYLCASSTRTSGRYTQYFGPGTRLTVL.

The V gene is TRBV4-1, the J gene TRBJ1-2, with 7 bases matching TRBD1. V lost 1 base, J lost 7 bases, and 9 bases stayed unmatched. The length of the CDR3 is 15 residues. CDR1 and CDR2 (germline): MGHRA, YSYEKL. The chain's CDR3 is CASSQAARTGVGYTF. CDR3 DNA sequence: TGCGCCAGCAGCCAAGCCGCGCGCACAGGGGTTGGCTACACCTTC.

This chain uses TRBV4-2 with TRBJ1-2, with 7 bases that match TRBD1. The CDR3 runs 14 residues. V lost 6 bases, J lost 4 bases, and 8 bases stayed unmatched. In germline, CDR1 is LGHNA, CDR2 YNFKEQ. The CDR3 nucleotides read TGTGCCAGCAGTCCTCTGACAGGGAGCTATGGCTACACCTTC. This sequence encodes CASSPLTGSYGYTF.

Concerning this clonotype: The conserved phenylalanine or tryptophan normally closing the CDR3 is absent here, so this likely arose from a read error. This chain links TRBV24-1 with TRBJ1-5; TRBD1 matches at 7 bases. The CDR3 consists of 15 residues. Losses at the gene ends were 4 bases for V and 3 bases for J; bases not matched to a gene: 5. CDR1 is KGHDR and CDR2 is SFDVKD in the germline V gene. The CDR3 loop is CATSDTGQLNQPQHL. CDR3 in DNA: TGTGCCACCAGTGACACGGGACAGCTCAATCAGCCCCAGCATCTT.

This clonotype has a handful of counts. This chain links TRBV20-1 with TRBJ2-1, with 10 bases lining up with TRBD2. CDR1 DFQATT and CDR2 SNEGSKA come from the germline V gene (reference sequence). V was clipped by 6 bases and J by 3 bases; unmatched bases: 8. The CDR3 sequence is 15 residues long. CDR3 sequence (DNA): TGCAGTGCCGACCGACTAGCGGGTATCTACAATGAGCAGTTCTTC. The encoded protein is CSADRLAGIYNEQFF.